One and the same sample provided the 24 T cell receptor beta chains below, sequenced in a study of response to subunit inactivated influenza vaccine. TCRdb fed the RT-PCR reads into MiXCR, producing one record per CDR3 protein. The data hold 530,000 or so distinct CDR3 sequences, with roughly 27% observed a single time. The starting material was CD4+ T cells sorted from PBMCs, obtained 5 to 6 days after vaccination. These receptors originate from a man in his forties or fifties who received an inactivated influenza vaccine.

This clonotype showed up just a few times. The chain combines TRBV15 with TRBJ2-3; 11 bases agree with TRBD1. After removal of 5 bases from V and 4 bases from J, the junction contained 14 bases not matched to a gene. The CDR3 is 18 amino acids. The germline gives CDR1 LNHNV, CDR2 YYDKDF (reference sequence). CDR3 DNA sequence: TGTGCCACCAGCGGCAGAAAGAAAAGGACAGGGGGCGCAGATACGCAGTATTTT. Translating it yields CATSGRKKRTGGADTQYF. The entire variable domain, with the rest obtained from reference TRBV15 and TRBJ2-3, is as follows: DAMVIQNPRYQVTQFGKPVTLSCSQTLNHNVMYWYQQKSSQAPKLLFHYYDKDFNNEADTPDNFQSRRPNTSFCFLDIRSPGLGDTAMYLCATSGRKKRTGGADTQYFGPGTRLTVL.

DNA for the CDR3: TGCGCCAGCAATCCGGGACAGGGGTTGTCCTACGAGCAGTACTTC. It encodes CASNPGQGLSYEQYF. The gene calls are TRBV5-1 and TRBJ2-7, with 10 bases matching TRBD1. V shed 6 bases, J shed 1 base, and the junction held 7 bases outside the gene matches. CDR1 is SGHRS and CDR2 is YFSETQ in the germline V gene. This CDR3 is built from 15 residues.

The sample holds a few counts of this clonotype. This chain connects TRBV20-1 to TRBJ2-6; no reliable D call. V gave up 3 bases and J gave up 0 bases, with 6 bases separating them. The length of the CDR3 is 14 residues. Germline CDR1 is DFQATT and CDR2 is SNEGSKA (reference sequence). The DNA for the CDR3 is TGCAGTGCTAGTCCAAGCTCTGGGGCCAACGTCCTGACTTTC. Translated, it gives CSASPSSGANVLTF.

The genes are TRBV5-6 and TRBJ2-2; 8 nucleotides line up with TRBD2. Germline lookup yields CDR1 SGHDT and CDR2 YYEEEE. CDR3 size: 15 residues. V was clipped by 2 bases and J by 4 bases; unmatched bases: 4. Here the CDR3 DNA reads TGTGCCAGCAGCTTTGTTGCGGGGGGCACCGGGGAGCTGTTTTTT. Its protein is CASSFVAGGTGELFF.

The rearrangement uses TRBV6-2 or TRBV6-3 and TRBJ2-7, with D perhaps TRBD1 (6 bases). The CDR3 extends over 15 amino acids. Trimming removed 6 bases from V and 2 bases from J, with 17 bases in between. Germline V gene data show CDR1 as MNHEY and CDR2 as SVGEGT. In DNA form, the CDR3 reads TGTGCCAGCAGGGCCTCGGGACATGGCACCTACGAGCAGTACTTC. Protein: CASRASGHGTYEQYF.

This clonotype has only a few counts. The V and J genes are TRBV24-1 and TRBJ2-3, with D unclear. CDR3 size: 14 residues. Trimming removed 1 base from V and 0 bases from J, with 4 bases in between. Per the germline V gene, CDR1 is KGHDR and CDR2 is SFDVKD. CDR3 nucleotides: TGTGCCACCAGTGATTTTGGTAGCACAGATACGCAGTATTTT. This translates into CATSDFGSTDTQYF.

In its sample, this clonotype was seen a few times. CDR3 region: CATSGTGGSYEAFF. As DNA, the CDR3 is TGTGCCACCAGTGGTACAGGGGGGTCGTATGAAGCTTTCTTT. V and J are TRBV24-1 and TRBJ1-1, with TRBD1 identical over 8 bases. The CDR3 is 14 residues long. V lost 5 bases, J lost 7 bases, and 8 bases stayed unmatched. Per the germline V gene, CDR1 is KGHDR and CDR2 is SFDVKD.

This chain uses TRBV4-2 with TRBJ1-2, with D possibly being TRBD1 (6 bases). The ends were cut back, 1 base at V and 4 bases at J, with 13 bases in the middle. Germline V gene lookup returns CDR1 LGHNA and CDR2 YNFKEQ. The CDR3 loop spans 15 amino acids. CDR3 sequence (DNA): TGTGCCAGCAGCCAAGCGAGGACAGCCCCCTATGGCTACACCTTC. It codes for CASSQARTAPYGYTF.

This clonotype has a count of ten or more. V is TRBV7-9 and J is TRBJ2-2; 9 nucleotides line up with TRBD1. V trimming: 6 bases; J trimming: 1 base; junction bases outside the gene matches: 0. The CDR3 runs 14 residues. Germline lookup yields CDR1 SEHNR and CDR2 FQNEAQ (reference sequence). The CDR3 DNA reads TGTGCCAGCAGGGGACAGGGGAACACCGGGGAGCTGTTTTTT. Residues: CASRGQGNTGELFF. Full variable domain (rest looked up from reference TRBV7-9 and TRBJ2-2): DTGVSQNPRHKITKRGQNVTFRCDPISEHNRLYWYRQTLGQGPEFLTYFQNEAQLEKSRLLSDRFSAERPKGSFSTLEIQRTEQGDSAMYLCASRGQGNTGELFFGEGSRLTVL.

This clonotype was recorded a few times. The chain recombines TRBV4-2 with TRBJ2-5; 15 bases match TRBD2. V gave up 1 base and J gave up 5 bases; unmatched junction bases: 8. The CDR3 runs to 18 residues. Germline lookup yields CDR1 LGHNA and CDR2 YNFKEQ. CDR3 DNA sequence: TGTGCCAGCAGCCAAGGGACTAGCGGGGGGGCAGGGGGTGAGACCCAGTACTTC. Encoded protein: CASSQGTSGGAGGETQYF.

The gene calls are TRBV5-1 and TRBJ1-1; D may be TRBD1 (6 bases). The CDR3 length is 14 residues. The ends were cut back, 3 bases at V and 1 base at J, with 10 bases in the middle. Germline CDR1 SGHRS, CDR2 YFSETQ. CDR3 residues: CASSSRGWNTEAFF. In DNA, the CDR3 is TGCGCCAGCAGCTCCAGGGGTTGGAACACTGAAGCTTTCTTT.

This clonotype was seen more than once but under ten times. The chain links TRBV20-1 to TRBJ2-5, with 12 bases lining up with TRBD2. V lost 6 bases, J lost 2 bases, and 7 bases stayed unmatched. This CDR3 has 15 amino acids. Germline V lookup: CDR1 DFQATT, CDR2 SNEGSKA (reference sequence). CDR3 sequence reads: CSARHGLAGQETQYF. CDR3 coding DNA: TGCAGTGCACGCCACGGACTAGCGGGGCAAGAGACCCAGTACTTC.

V gene TRBV9 combines with J gene TRBJ2-3; 7 bases are shared with TRBD2. CDR3 size: 16 residues. With 0 bases clipped from V and 3 bases from J, the junction kept 7 bases outside the gene matches. Looked up from germline, CDR1 is SGDLS and CDR2 is YYNGEE. The CDR3 reads CASSVGGGRGTDTQYF. The CDR3 DNA follows: TGTGCCAGCAGCGTAGGGGGCGGGAGAGGAACAGATACGCAGTATTTT. The full variable domain, in which reference TRBV9 and TRBJ2-3 provide the parts outside the CDR3, is DSGVTQTPKHLITATGQRVTLRCSPRSGDLSVYWYQQSLDQGLQFLIQYYNGEERAKGNILERFSAQQFPDLHSELNLSSLELGDSALYFCASSVGGGRGTDTQYFGPGTRLTVL.

The J gene is TRBJ2-3, the V gene TRBV7-2; D gene uncertain. Trimming took 1 base from V and 8 from J, leaving 7 bases between them. Germline V gene lookup returns CDR1 SGHTA and CDR2 FQGNSA. The CDR3 loop spans 12 amino acids. CDR3 nucleotide sequence: TGTGCCAGCAGCTTAGAAGTGGGTACGCAGTATTTT. Translating it yields CASSLEVGTQYF.

This clonotype was counted between two and nine times. The chain carries TRBV7-2 and TRBJ2-2; maybe TRBD2 (5 bases). The germline V and J ends were trimmed by 2 bases and 4 bases, with 11 bases remaining between them. The CDR3 runs 15 residues. CDR1 is SGHTA, CDR2 FQGNSA, per germline. The CDR3 coding sequence is TGTGCCAGCAGCTTATGGGAGTCCTTCACCGGGGAGCTGTTTTTT. Translation gives CASSLWESFTGELFF.

The gene calls are TRBV6-1 and TRBJ2-4; D gene ambiguous. The CDR3 is 14 amino acids. Germline CDR1 MNHNS, CDR2 SASEGT. V was clipped by 9 bases and J by 6 bases, with 18 bases between them. For the CDR3, the DNA is TGTGCCAGTCGATCCCTGTCGTCGTTAAACATTCAGTACTTC. It encodes CASRSLSSLNIQYF.

This chain uses TRBV11-2 with TRBJ2-7; 8 bases fit TRBD1. With V trimmed by 5 bases and J by 0 bases, 18 bases remained unmatched. Germline CDR1 and CDR2: SGHAT and FQNNGV. CDR3 length: 19 residues. CDR3 DNA sequence: TGTGCCAGCAGCGCCCAGGGGGCTCCTCCTAATCCGAGCTCCTACGAGCAGTACTTC. It is translated as CASSAQGAPPNPSSYEQYF.

The chain has TRBV3-1 and TRBJ2-7; perhaps TRBD2 as D (5 bases). The V end lost 2 bases, the J end lost 7 bases, and 9 bases lay between the germline ends. Germline CDR1 reads LGHDT; CDR2 reads YNNKEL (reference sequence). This CDR3 spans 12 amino acids. In DNA form, the CDR3 reads TGTGCCAGCAGCCAACCCCCGGGGGAGCAGTACTTC. It is translated as CASSQPPGEQYF.

This clonotype occurred a few times. The chain is built from TRBV29-1 and TRBJ1-2; a weak D match, TRBD1 (6 bases). This CDR3 has 12 residues. Per germline, CDR1 SQVTM and CDR2 ANQGSEA. V lost 4 bases, J lost 6 bases, and 12 bases lay in between. CDR3 DNA: TGCAGCGTTGCCGACAGGAACCATGGCTACACCTTC. Translated, it gives CSVADRNHGYTF.

This clonotype has just a few counts. CDR3 bases: TGTGCCATCAGTGAATTGGACAGCGGCTATGGCTACACCTTC. Its translation: CAISELDSGYGYTF. This chain links TRBV10-3 with TRBJ1-2; D perhaps matches TRBD1 (6 bases). V lost 3 bases, J lost 4 bases, and 12 bases lay in between. The germline CDR1 and CDR2 sequences are ENHRY and SYGVKD. The CDR3 has 14 amino acids.

The gene calls are TRBV15 and TRBJ1-1; 7 bases map to TRBD1. Looked up from germline, CDR1 is LNHNV and CDR2 is YYDKDF (reference sequence). The CDR3 contains 12 residues. Trimming cost V 4 bases and J 10 bases; bases outside gene matches: 6. The CDR3 DNA is TGTGCCACCAGCATCAGGGGGATAGGAGCTTTCTTT. It is translated as CATSIRGIGAFF.

This clonotype was observed a single time. The chain links TRBV11-2 to TRBJ2-5, with TRBD2 matching over 10 bases. CDR1 is SGHAT and CDR2 is FQNNGV in the germline V gene. The CDR3 has 16 amino acids. The trim removed 5 bases at V and 1 base at J, leaving 7 bases unmatched. The CDR3 nucleotides are TGTGCCAGCAGCCCCCGTAGCGGGAGGCCCCAAGAGACCCAGTACTTC. Its translation: CASSPRSGRPQETQYF.

This sequence joins TRBV2 and TRBJ2-3; no definite D call. V was cut by 8 bases and J by 8 bases, with 8 bases left in between. Per germline, CDR1 SNHLY and CDR2 FYNNEI. There are 10 residues in the CDR3. The CDR3 DNA is TGTGCCAGCGGCTACGGTACGCAGTATTTT. It yields the protein CASGYGTQYF.

This clonotype has more than one count but fewer than ten. The chain uses TRBV9 and TRBJ1-4; no clear D gene. This CDR3 comprises 14 residues. The germline gives CDR1 SGDLS, CDR2 YYNGEE. The V end was cut by 4 bases, the J end by 7 bases, with 14 bases between. Here the CDR3 reads CASSQTFLGEKLFF. The CDR3 DNA follows: TGTGCCAGCAGCCAAACATTCCTTGGTGAAAAACTGTTTTTT. The variable domain in full, with the rest retrieved from reference TRBV9 and TRBJ1-4, is DSGVTQTPKHLITATGQRVTLRCSPRSGDLSVYWYQQSLDQGLQFLIQYYNGEERAKGNILERFSAQQFPDLHSELNLSSLELGDSALYFCASSQTFLGEKLFFGSGTQLSVL.